This T cell receptor (beta chain) was sequenced for a study of T-cell reconstitution after alpha-beta-depleted transplantation in children. CDR1 is SGHTA and CDR2 is FQGNSA in the germline V gene. With 5 bases removed from V and 4 bases from J, the gap between germline ends came to 13 bases. The CDR3 spans 14 residues. Unique molecular identifiers were incorporated into the prepared TCRbeta library. TCRdb re-called the PCR reads with MiXCR, one entry per CDR3 protein. This table has a few hundred thousand distinct CDR3 sequences, 9.7% appearing once. This clonotype was seen many times. This chain connects TRBV7-2 to TRBJ2-3; D may be TRBD1 or TRBD2 (5 bases each). The source material was PBMCs from the stem cell graft donor, sampled from the stem cell graft. The TCR comes from a human donor who donated a stem cell graft to a child with SCID. The CDR3 nucleotides read TGTGCCAGCAGCCTACGCAGAGGGGCAGATACGCAGTATTTT. The encoded protein is CASSLRRGADTQYF. Drawing the rest from reference TRBV7-2 and TRBJ2-3, the complete variable domain is GAGVSQSPSNKVTEKGKDVELRCDPISGHTALYWYRQSLGQGLEFLIYFQGNSAPDKSGLPSDRFSAERTGGSVSTLTIQRTQQEDSAVYLCASSLRRGADTQYFGPGTRLTVL.